This entry lists 3 T cell receptor beta chains sequenced from one sample in a study of T-cell reconstitution after alpha-beta-depleted transplantation in children. As it was prepared, the TCRbeta library received unique molecular identifiers. Each CDR3 protein is one row after TCRdb ran MiXCR on the PCR reads. The data hold under 250,000 distinct CDR3 sequences, with roughly a quarter observed a single time. The sequenced sample was PBMCs, mostly from graft donor cells, obtained 360 days after TCRalphabeta/CD19-depleted stem cell transplant. These receptors were taken from a female patient aged 2 to 10 who had a stem cell transplant for congenital amegakaryocytic thrombocytopenia, so the T cells may come from the graft donor.

The table lists this clonotype with a few counts. The chain employs TRBV25-1 and TRBJ1-2; D call uncertain. This CDR3 region has 13 residues. V gave up 3 bases and J gave up 2 bases, with 7 bases separating them. CDR1 MGHDK and CDR2 SYGVNS come from the germline V gene. The CDR3 is CASSDFKNYGYTF. CDR3 coding DNA: TGTGCCAGCAGTGACTTCAAGAACTATGGCTACACCTTC.

The V gene is TRBV28, the J gene TRBJ2-7; 8 nucleotides align to TRBD2. Germline V CDR1 and CDR2: MDHEN, SYDVKM. With V trimmed by 3 bases and J by 2 bases, 9 bases remained unmatched. This CDR3 has 16 residues. CDR3 protein: CASSFFYREGTYEQYF. CDR3 DNA: TGTGCCAGCAGTTTCTTTTACCGGGAGGGGACCTACGAGCAGTACTTC. The full variable domain, its missing parts supplied by reference TRBV28 and TRBJ2-7, is DVKVTQSSRYLVKRTGEKVFLECVQDMDHENMFWYRQDPGLGLRLIYFSYDVKMKEKGDIPEGYSVSREKKERFSLILESASTNQTSMYLCASSFFYREGTYEQYFGPGTRLTVT.

The chain carries TRBV28 and TRBJ2-7; D uncertain. CDR1 is MDHEN and CDR2 is SYDVKM in the germline V gene. V lost 8 bases and J 7 bases, leaving 18 bases between the germline ends. CDR3 length: 13 amino acids. CDR3 in DNA: TGTGCCAGCTCTACCACATGGGTTGGAGAGCAGTACTTC. This encodes CASSTTWVGEQYF. The whole variable domain, filled in from reference TRBV28 and TRBJ2-7, reads DVKVTQSSRYLVKRTGEKVFLECVQDMDHENMFWYRQDPGLGLRLIYFSYDVKMKEKGDIPEGYSVSREKKERFSLILESASTNQTSMYLCASSTTWVGEQYFGPGTRLTVT.